The table lists the clone carrying this T cell receptor beta chain with many counts. What it binds is unknown. Trimming removed 4 bases at V and 2 bases at J, with 10 bases between. The CDR3 loop spans 14 amino acids. Germline-derived CDR1 and CDR2 are SNHLY and FYNNEI. Study-level results: Tumor memory CD4+ T cell TCR gene usage was found to cluster with blood and lymph node memory CD4+ cells and with lymph node naive CD4+ cells. Greatest tumor Treg TCR overlap was with tumor naive CD4+ cells.

Semi-nested PCR with Nested Universal Primer A followed constant-region reverse priming of full-length variable regions. TCRdb re-called the 5' RACE reads through MiXCR, storing one row per CDR3 protein. Of about 62,000 distinct CDR3 sequences detected, about 31% appear once; the ten largest clones hold over 2%. V usage is TRBV2 and J usage is TRBJ2-3, with D hard to call. The sequence derives from a female donor with breast cancer. Input material: tumor-infiltrating naive CD4+ T cells sorted from the breast tumor. Indicated subset: naive CD4+ T cells, CD4+CD45RA+CD25-. CDR3 protein: CASSVGKNTDTQYF. CDR3 in DNA: TGTGCCAGCAGTGTGGGGAAGAACACAGATACGCAGTATTTT. Based on the CDR3 plus reference TRBV2 and TRBJ2-3, the full variable domain is EPEVTQTPSHQVTQMGQEVILRCVPISNHLYFYWYRQILGQKVEFLVSFYNNEISEKSEIFDDQFSVERPDGSNFTLKIRSTKLEDSAMYFCASSVGKNTDTQYFGPGTRLTVL.